This TCR beta chain was documented in a study of blood T cell repertoires in COVID-19. Study-wide context: Some COVID-19 samples were acute and others convalescent; all came from the United States, Italy and Spain.

A note on this clone: The sample has other DNA sequences that encode this CDR3 too.

Original data processing: Reference gene primer amplification yielded estimated nucleated cell counts. Clones were read by immunoSEQ multiplex PCR, and TCRdb kept only the in-frame ones, dropping some. V and J calls and clone size are given by that table; D and trimming were obtained from the DNA. The sample lists some 340,000 clones, around nine tenths occurring once. The V segment lost 4 bases and the J segment 4 bases; nucleotides outside the gene matches: 3. CDR1 LGHDT and CDR2 YNNKEL come from the germline V gene (reference sequence). The CDR3 totals 13 residues. The sequencing input was PBMCs or T cells enriched from blood (not recorded which). This chain connects TRBV3-1 (or the pseudogene TRBV3-2) to TRBJ1-2; TRBD1 matches at 7 bases. The TCR comes from a woman aged 25 to 39 who had been exposed to COVID-19. CDR3 nucleotide sequence: TGTGCCAGCAGCCCCCGGGACAGCTATGGCTACACCTTC. Translating it yields CASSPRDSYGYTF.